This record covers a single TCR beta chain. The antigen remains undetermined. The data are from a study of T cell repertoires in cytomegalovirus infection. Each CDR3 protein gets one entry after TCRdb re-called the reads with MiXCR. This table holds 150,000 to 200,000 distinct CDR3 sequences, more than 15% found once. Study observations and caveats: Cumulated frequencies of public TCR beta families served to identify carriers of CMV plus the relevant HLA. Clonotype analysis showed dominance of the ex vivo response by HLA-C-restricted CMV-specific TCR beta clonotypes.

V was shortened by 4 bases and J by 2 bases, with 14 bases between the two germline ends. Germline-derived CDR1 and CDR2 are SEHNR and FQNEAQ (reference sequence). The CDR3 runs to 16 residues. The J gene is TRBJ2-2, the V gene TRBV7-9; weak D call: TRBD2 (6 bases). The TCR originated in a human donor in good health (CMV status not recorded). Some clones in this sample may be carry-over from other donors' samples. What was sequenced was CD8+ T cells from PBMCs. CDR3 region: CASSSRLGRNTGELFF. As DNA, the CDR3 is TGTGCCAGCAGCTCCAGACTAGGACGAAACACCGGGGAGCTGTTTTTT. Full variable domain (remainder filled in from reference TRBV7-9 and TRBJ2-2): DTGVSQNPRHKITKRGQNVTFRCDPISEHNRLYWYRQTLGQGPEFLTYFQNEAQLEKSRLLSDRFSAERPKGSFSTLEIQRTEQGDSAMYLCASSSRLGRNTGELFFGEGSRLTVL.